This TCR beta chain emerged from a study of shared clonotypes between healthy human individuals. On the study more broadly: Per donor, three plates held CD4 naive cells, three held CD4 memory, two held CD8 naive and one held CD8 memory. General study results and limits: Larger richness was generally estimated for naive than memory subsets.

With respect to this clone: Its specificity is not known.

CDR3 length: 14 residues. Trimming cost V 5 bases and J 2 bases; bases outside gene matches: 1. Germline CDR1 and CDR2: KGHSH and LQKENI. Splitting of each subset's genomic DNA was done evenly across several immunoSEQ plates. Produced via immunoSEQ multiplex PCR; TCRdb's table is partial and in-frame only. This sample carries roughly 590,000 clones, around 95% of them seen once, and the ten largest clones take over 0.09%. As defined, naive CD8 cells were CD45RO-negative and positively selected for CCR7, with terminally differentiated effector memory CD45RA+ cells excluded. The chain carries TRBV18 and TRBJ2-5; 11 bases are a match to TRBD2. Sequencing used naive CD8+ T cells sorted from blood. This sequence originates from a woman younger than 45 in good health. Here the CDR3 reads CASSTSGRQETQYF. DNA for the CDR3: TGTGCCAGCTCAACTAGCGGGAGACAAGAGACCCAGTACTTC. Full variable domain (outside the CDR3, taken from reference TRBV18 and TRBJ2-5): NAGVMQNPRHLVRRRGQEARLRCSPMKGHSHVYWYRQLPEEGLKFMVYLQKENIIDESGMPKERFSAEFPKEGPSILRIQQVVRGDSAAYFCASSTSGRQETQYFGPGTRLLVL.